This TCR beta chain was obtained from a study of shared clonotypes between healthy human individuals. Study-level points and caveats: Clonotype sharing across a few donors was observed for roughly 5% of naive CD4 clonotypes.

Only CD45RO-negative cells positively selected for CCR7 counted as naive CD8 cells, so terminally differentiated effector memory CD45RA+ cells were excluded. Remarks on this clone: The antigen is not known.

CDR1 and CDR2 from the germline V gene are MDHEN and SYDVKM. Trimming left V 8 bases short and J 3 bases short, with 11 bases between. The CDR3 length is 14 residues. TCRdb keeps only in-frame clones here, not all; method: immunoSEQ multiplex PCR. Of over 2,000,000 clones listed, approximately 92% are singletons. This clonotype originated in a man younger than 35 in good health. Some clones in this sample may be carry-over from other donors' samples. This chain connects TRBV28 to TRBJ1-6; D uncertain. The sequenced material came from naive CD8+ T cells from PBMCs. The CDR3 nucleotides are TGTGCCAGCCACCCCCGCCACTATAATTCACCCCTCCACTTT. Translating gives CASHPRHYNSPLHF. Full variable domain (outside the CDR3, taken from reference TRBV28 and TRBJ1-6): DVKVTQSSRYLVKRTGEKVFLECVQDMDHENMFWYRQDPGLGLRLIYFSYDVKMKEKGDIPEGYSVSREKKERFSLILESASTNQTSMYLCASHPRHYNSPLHFGNGTRLTVT.